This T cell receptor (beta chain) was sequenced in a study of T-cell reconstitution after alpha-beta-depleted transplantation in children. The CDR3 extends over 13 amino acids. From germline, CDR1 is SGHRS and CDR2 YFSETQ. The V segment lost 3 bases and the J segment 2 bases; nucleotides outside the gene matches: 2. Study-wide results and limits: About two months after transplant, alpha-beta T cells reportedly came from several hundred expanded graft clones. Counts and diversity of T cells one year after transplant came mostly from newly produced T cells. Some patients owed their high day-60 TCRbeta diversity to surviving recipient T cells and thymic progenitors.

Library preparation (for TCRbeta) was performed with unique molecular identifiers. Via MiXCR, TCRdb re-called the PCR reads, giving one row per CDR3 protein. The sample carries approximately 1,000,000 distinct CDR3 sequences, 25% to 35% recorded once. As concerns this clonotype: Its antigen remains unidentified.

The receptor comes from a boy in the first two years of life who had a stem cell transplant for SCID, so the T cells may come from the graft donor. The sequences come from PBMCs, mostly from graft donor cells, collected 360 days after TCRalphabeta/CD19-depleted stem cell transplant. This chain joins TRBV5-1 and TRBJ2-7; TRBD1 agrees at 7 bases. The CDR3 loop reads CASSWGTAYEQYF. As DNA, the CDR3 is TGCGCCAGCAGCTGGGGGACAGCCTACGAGCAGTACTTC.